A selection of T cell receptor beta chains follows, all from one sample in a study of T cell changes during pregnancy in multiple sclerosis. Clones were sequenced by immunoSEQ multiplex PCR, and TCRdb holds only the in-frame ones, with some missing. The repertoire holds 35,000 to 40,000 clones, with about 92% as singletons. Specimen: peripheral blood, collected in the third trimester of pregnancy. These receptors all come from a female donor in good health, enrolled as a control in a pregnancy study. Each CDR3 is given with its conserved first and last residue. The order of the fields is CDR3 protein, CDR3 DNA, V gene, J gene, D gene, clone size. A D gene is named only where the DNA matches it firmly. Rows give clone size only sometimes, using once, few, many, or a class for an expanded clone.

CASSLRGMNTEAFF	TGTGCCAGCAGCTTAAGAGGGATGAACACTGAAGCTTTCTTT	TRBV7-3	TRBJ1-1	.	.
CASSREGQVPTGELFF	TGCGCCAGCAGCCGGGAGGGGCAGGTCCCGACCGGGGAGCTGTTTTTT	TRBV5-1	TRBJ2-2	TRBD2	.
CASSQKTGAHNSPLHF	TGTGCCAGCAGCCAGAAGACAGGGGCTCATAATTCACCCCTCCACTTT	TRBV14	TRBJ1-6	TRBD1	.
CASSDERLAGGGDTQYF	TGTGCCAGCAGTGATGAGCGACTAGCGGGAGGGGGGGATACGCAGTATTTT	TRBV2	TRBJ2-3	TRBD2	.
CATTGGGTGANVLTF	TGTGCCACCACCGGGGGGGGCACCGGGGCCAACGTCCTGACTTTC	TRBV28	TRBJ2-6	TRBD2	.
CASSSLTGLSGANVLTF	TGTGCCAGCAGCTCCCTGACAGGTCTCTCTGGGGCCAACGTCCTGACTTTC	TRBV7-8	TRBJ2-6	.	once
CASSPVDSVTDTQYF	TGTGCCAGCAGCCCCGTAGACAGTGTTACAGATACGCAGTATTTT	TRBV9	TRBJ2-3	.	once
CSVGGENQAYTF	TGCAGCGTTGGGGGGGAAAACCAAGCGTACACCTTC	TRBV29-1	TRBJ1-2	.	once
CATSRDRGTADTEAFF	TGTGCCACCAGCAGAGATAGGGGGACAGCTGACACTGAAGCTTTCTTT	TRBV15	TRBJ1-1	TRBD1	.
CSVELTEAFF	TGCAGCGTCGAGCTCACTGAAGCTTTCTTT	TRBV29-1	TRBJ1-1	.	.
CASSVGGGTDTQYF	TGTGCCAGTAGTGTGGGGGGGGGCACAGATACGCAGTATTTT	TRBV19	TRBJ2-3	TRBD2	once
CASSPWDRNTGELFF	TGTGCCAGCTCACCCTGGGACAGGAACACCGGGGAGCTGTTTTTT	TRBV18	TRBJ2-2	TRBD1	.
CASSVGKGGTGELFF	TGTGCCAGCAGCGTAGGCAAAGGGGGCACCGGGGAGCTGTTTTTT	TRBV9	TRBJ2-2	.	.
CASSPGAGASPLHF	TGTGCCAGCTCACCAGGGGCAGGGGCTTCACCCCTCCACTTT	TRBV18	TRBJ1-6	.	.
CASSQPGTSAYNEQFF	TGCGCCAGCAGCCAACCCGGGACTAGCGCTTACAATGAGCAGTTCTTC	TRBV4-1	TRBJ2-1	TRBD2	.
CASSGAGNQPQHF	TGTGCCAGTTCAGGGGCCGGCAATCAGCCCCAGCATTTT	TRBV19	TRBJ1-5	.	.
CASSYRGYNEQFF	TGTGCCAGCAGCTACAGGGGGTACAATGAGCAGTTCTTC	TRBV11-2	TRBJ2-1	TRBD1	.
CASSIRDRGRGEDGYTF	TGTGCCAGTAGTATAAGGGACAGGGGGCGCGGAGAAGATGGCTACACCTTC	TRBV19	TRBJ1-2	TRBD1	.
CASSRRGGYGYTF	TGTGCCAGCAGTCGCCGGGGGGGCTATGGCTACACCTTC	TRBV5-5	TRBJ1-2	.	.
CASSRRATNTGELFF	TGTGCCAGCAGTCGCAGGGCCACGAACACCGGGGAGCTGTTTTTT	TRBV27	TRBJ2-2	.	.
CASSATGTGNQPQHF	TGCGCCAGCAGTGCGACCGGGACAGGCAATCAGCCCCAGCATTTT	TRBV10-1	TRBJ1-5	TRBD1	.
CASSPQGLNTGELFF	TGTGCCAGCTCACCACAGGGACTGAACACCGGGGAGCTGTTTTTT	TRBV18	TRBJ2-2	.	.
CASSLVSISYEQYF	TGCGCCAGCAGCTTGGTGTCTATCTCCTACGAGCAGTACTTC	TRBV5-1	TRBJ2-7	.	.
CASSLPGVEAFF	TGCGCCAGCAGCTTGCCAGGGGTTGAAGCTTTCTTT	TRBV5-1	TRBJ1-1	.	.
CASSDSEDRASPLHF	TGTGCCAGCAGTGACTCAGAGGACAGGGCTTCACCCCTCCACTTT	TRBV6-4	TRBJ1-6	TRBD1	.
CASSFSGTGSYEQYF	TGTGCCAGCAGCTTCTCCGGGACAGGGTCATACGAGCAGTACTTC	TRBV11-3	TRBJ2-7	TRBD1	.
CASSLGPPSSPGYEQYF	TGTGCCAGCAGTTTAGGGCCCCCTAGCAGTCCTGGCTACGAGCAGTACTTC	TRBV28	TRBJ2-7	.	.
CASNAGLVARTDTQYF	TGTGCCAGCAATGCGGGACTAGTTGCCCGCACAGATACGCAGTATTTT	TRBV2	TRBJ2-3	TRBD2	.
CAISESGSGRASLYNEQFF	TGTGCCATCAGTGAGTCGGGTAGCGGGAGGGCCTCTCTCTACAATGAGCAGTTCTTC	TRBV10-3	TRBJ2-1	TRBD2	.
CASSPDGGNQPQHF	TGCGCCAGCAGCCCAGACGGGGGCAATCAGCCCCAGCATTTT	TRBV5-1	TRBJ1-5	.	.
CASSVGLAGGKETQYF	TGTGCCAGCAGCGTCGGGCTAGCGGGGGGGAAAGAGACCCAGTACTTC	TRBV5-4	TRBJ2-5	TRBD2	.
CASSALSTGTSSYEQYF	TGTGCCAGCAGTGCCCTATCCACCGGGACTAGCTCCTACGAGCAGTACTTC	TRBV6-1	TRBJ2-7	TRBD2	.
CASSERGQGATNEKLFF	TGTGCCAGCAGTGAAAGGGGGCAAGGCGCAACTAATGAAAAACTGTTTTTT	TRBV6-1	TRBJ1-4	TRBD1	.
CASSLSTPTDTQYF	TGCGCCAGCAGCCTTAGTACTCCCACAGATACGCAGTATTTT	TRBV4-1	TRBJ2-3	.	.
CASSLVGPARDEQYF	TGTGCCAGCAGTTTGGTGGGGCCAGCACGGGACGAGCAGTACTTC	TRBV28	TRBJ2-7	.	once
CASSPPQDSYGYTF	TGTGCCAGCTCACCACCCCAGGACAGTTACGGCTACACCTTC	TRBV18	TRBJ1-2	.	once
CASSWDLGGDTQYF	TGTGCCAGCAGCTGGGACTTAGGAGGAGATACGCAGTATTTT	TRBV5-8	TRBJ2-3	.	.
CASSDRGGASDTQYF	TGTGCCAGCAGTGACCGCGGGGGGGCCTCAGATACGCAGTATTTT	TRBV6-4	TRBJ2-3	TRBD2	.
CASSLVGLPETQYF	TGTGCCAGCAGCTTAGTGGGCCTCCCGGAGACCCAGTACTTC	TRBV11-2	TRBJ2-5	.	.
CASPSSGGRGTGELFF	TGTGCCAGCCCTTCTAGCGGTGGTAGGGGCACCGGGGAGCTGTTTTTT	TRBV2	TRBJ2-2	TRBD2	many
CASSLVGGSGETQYF	TGTGCCAGCAGTTTAGTGGGGGGATCTGGGGAGACCCAGTACTTC	TRBV27	TRBJ2-5	.	.
CASSLALGAEQFF	TGTGCCAGCAGCTTAGCGCTGGGGGCTGAGCAGTTCTTC	TRBV7-6	TRBJ2-1	.	once
CASRHRTGDEYEQYF	TGTGCCAGCAGGCATCGGACAGGGGATGAATACGAGCAGTACTTC	TRBV2	TRBJ2-7	TRBD1	.
CASSFNSLVGQQEKLFF	TGTGCCAGCAGTTTTAATTCCCTGGTGGGACAGCAAGAAAAACTGTTTTTT	TRBV27	TRBJ1-4	TRBD1	.
CASSDRNLRGQNTGELFF	TGTGCCAGCAGTGACCGGAACCTCAGGGGTCAAAACACCGGGGAGCTGTTTTTT	TRBV6-1	TRBJ2-2	.	.
CAWSPDRGLNYGYTF	TGTGCCTGGAGTCCCGACAGGGGCCTTAACTATGGCTACACCTTC	TRBV30	TRBJ1-2	TRBD1	.
CASSQAAGRHMNTEAFF	TGCGCCAGCAGCCAAGCGGCGGGACGGCACATGAACACTGAAGCTTTCTTT	TRBV4-3	TRBJ1-1	.	.
CASSHGGAGAYEQYF	TGTGCCAGCAGCCATGGCGGGGCCGGGGCCTACGAGCAGTACTTC	TRBV14	TRBJ2-7	.	.
CASSLGTGGDTF	TGTGCCAGCAGCTTAGGGACAGGCGGGGACACCTTC	TRBV7-2	TRBJ1-2	TRBD1	.
CASSLKVVEDTEAFF	TGTGCCAGCAGCTTAAAGGTGGTTGAGGACACTGAAGCTTTCTTT	TRBV7-9	TRBJ1-1	.	.